A selection of T cell receptor beta chains follows, all from one sample in a study of control samples from healthy donors and cancer patients. The assay was immunoSEQ multiplex PCR, and TCRdb's table has in-frame clones only and misses some. The profile covers some 120,000 clones, with around 94% appearing a single time and 0.58% taken by the ten largest. Material for sequencing was PBMCs. Receptors were obtained from a man aged 80 or over with head and neck cancer. CDR3s include the opening cysteine and the closing phenylalanine or tryptophan. The D gene is left open where the match is weak. Size values are once, few and many counts, or a class for expanded clones, and some rows have none.

v_call	d_call	clone_size	j_call	cdr3_aa	cdr3_nt
TRBV11-2	.	.	TRBJ2-7	CASSLMSRIKDYEQYF	TGTGCCAGCAGCTTAATGTCCCGAATCAAGGACTACGAGCAGTACTTC
TRBV13	.	once	TRBJ2-3	CASSLQAGLTDTQYF	TGTGCCAGCAGCTTACAGGCGGGCCTCACAGATACGCAGTATTTT
TRBV18	TRBD1	.	TRBJ2-7	CASSRQGALPSYEQYF	TGTGCCAGCTCACGTCAGGGGGCCTTACCTTCCTACGAGCAGTACTTC
TRBV18	.	.	TRBJ2-5	CASCEPPETQYF	TGTGCCAGCTGTGAACCCCCAGAGACCCAGTACTTC
TRBV24-1	.	.	TRBJ2-1	CATSDGTGTHDINEQFF	TGTGCCACCAGTGATGGGACCGGGACACATGACATCAATGAGCAGTTCTTC
TRBV12-3/TRBV12-4	.	.	TRBJ2-1	CASSLGWYNEQFF	TGTGCCAGCAGTTTAGGTTGGTACAATGAGCAGTTCTTC
TRBV7-2	TRBD2	.	TRBJ2-1	CASSPRLAGAEGSYNEQFF	TGTGCCAGCAGCCCCCGACTAGCGGGAGCAGAGGGCTCCTACAATGAGCAGTTCTTC
TRBV2	.	.	TRBJ2-5	CASSGLPLWTQYF	TGTGCCAGCAGTGGTCTTCCGCTATGGACCCAGTACTTC
TRBV5-1	TRBD2	.	TRBJ2-2	CASSSGLVNTGELFF	TGCGCCAGCAGCAGCGGACTAGTGAACACCGGGGAGCTGTTTTTT
TRBV5-1	.	.	TRBJ2-1	CASSLDGAGEQFF	TGCGCCAGCAGCTTGGATGGGGCAGGGGAGCAGTTCTTC
TRBV5-4	.	.	TRBJ2-1	CASSPMGGAYNEQFF	TGTGCCAGCAGCCCGATGGGGGGAGCCTACAATGAGCAGTTCTTC
TRBV3-1/TRBV3-2	TRBD1	.	TRBJ2-1	CASSQGSPGGGGIYNEQFF	TGTGCCAGCAGCCAAGGAAGTCCAGGGGGCGGTGGGATATACAATGAGCAGTTCTTC
TRBV5-1	.	.	TRBJ2-5	CASSLAGSPQETQYF	TGCGCCAGCAGCTTGGCCGGTAGCCCTCAAGAGACCCAGTACTTC
TRBV2	.	.	TRBJ1-1	CASGNQRNTEAFF	TGTGCCAGCGGGAACCAACGAAACACTGAAGCTTTCTTT
TRBV14	.	.	TRBJ2-3	CASSQEGSDTQYF	TGTGCCAGCAGCCAAGAAGGCTCAGATACGCAGTATTTT
TRBV5-1	.	.	TRBJ1-4	CASSLGGPGEKLFF	TGCGCCAGCAGCTTGGGGGGTCCGGGAGAAAAACTGTTTTTT
TRBV6-6	.	.	TRBJ2-7	CASSAPGLYEQYF	TGTGCCAGCAGTGCCCCAGGATTATACGAGCAGTACTTC
TRBV3-1/TRBV3-2	.	.	TRBJ2-7	CASSQGPYEQYF	TGTGCCAGCAGCCAAGGCCCCTACGAGCAGTACTTC
TRBV5-8	.	.	TRBJ2-3	CASSNSGKNTQYF	TGTGCCAGCAGCAACTCAGGGAAAAATACGCAGTATTTT
TRBV5-4	TRBD1	once	TRBJ1-2	CASSSGTENGYTF	TGTGCCAGCAGCAGCGGGACAGAGAATGGCTACACCTTC
TRBV27	TRBD2	.	TRBJ2-2	CASRAGLAEYTGELFF	TGTGCCAGCAGGGCGGGACTAGCGGAGTACACCGGGGAGCTGTTTTTT
TRBV13	.	.	TRBJ2-7	CASSSSDRRAYEQYF	TGTGCCAGCAGTTCATCCGACAGGAGGGCCTACGAGCAGTACTTC
TRBV19	TRBD1	.	TRBJ2-7	CASSYSDRGEQYF	TGTGCCAGTAGCTACTCCGACAGGGGAGAGCAGTACTTC
TRBV6-2/TRBV6-3	.	.	TRBJ2-7	CASSGTGYEQYF	TGTGCCAGCAGTGGGACTGGCTACGAGCAGTACTTC
TRBV12-3/TRBV12-4	.	.	TRBJ1-1	CASSPVVRVRAFF	TGTGCCAGCAGCCCTGTGGTCAGGGTAAGAGCTTTCTTT
TRBV11-2	.	once	TRBJ1-6	CASSLDPGRVRPLHF	TGTGCCAGCAGCTTAGATCCCGGGCGGGTGCGCCCCCTCCACTTT
TRBV25-1	TRBD1	.	TRBJ2-6	CASSRTGSSGANVLTF	TGTGCCAGCAGCAGGACAGGAAGCTCTGGGGCCAACGTCCTGACTTTC
TRBV5-1	TRBD1	.	TRBJ1-4	CASSSGDSNEKLFF	TGCGCCAGCAGCTCGGGGGACAGCAATGAAAAACTGTTTTTT
TRBV4-1	.	once	TRBJ1-4	CASSPGGNEKLFF	TGCGCCAGCAGCCCCGGGGGTAATGAAAAACTGTTTTTT